A selection of T cell receptor beta chains follows, all from one sample in a study of CD8+ T cells in alopecia areata. Assay used: immunoSEQ multiplex PCR; TCRdb lists only in-frame clones, some missing. This sample has 80,000 or so clones, with 60% to 70% found just once. The sample in question was CD8+ T cells sorted from blood, obtained at week 24, from a patient treated with tofacitinib. Receptor source: a human donor with alopecia areata. Both conserved end residues are part of each CDR3. The D gene is left open where the match is weak. Expanded clones are given a class, and other clones once, few, many or no size at all.

D: -
V: TRBV5-1
size: -
J: TRBJ2-7
CDR3: CASSAGIYYEQYF
DNA: TGCGCCAGCAGCGCGGGGATCTACTACGAGCAGTACTTC

D: -
V: TRBV7-8
size: -
J: TRBJ2-2
CDR3: CASSDAVGELFF
DNA: TGTGCCAGCAGCGACGCCGTCGGGGAGCTGTTTTTT

D: TRBD1
V: TRBV29-1
size: -
J: TRBJ2-3
CDR3: CSAAGQGTTDTQYF
DNA: TGCAGCGCCGCCGGACAGGGGACCACAGATACGCAGTATTTT

D: -
V: TRBV6-5
size: -
J: TRBJ2-7
CDR3: CASSYSNANEQYF
DNA: TGTGCCAGCAGTTACTCGAACGCTAACGAGCAGTACTTC

D: -
V: TRBV9
size: -
J: TRBJ2-7
CDR3: CASSSRDNSYEQYF
DNA: TGTGCCAGCAGCTCTCGGGACAACTCCTACGAGCAGTACTTC

D: -
V: TRBV30
size: -
J: TRBJ2-7
CDR3: CAWSQGIGTVLQYF
DNA: TGTGCCTGGAGCCAGGGGATAGGTACTGTCCTGCAGTACTTC

D: -
V: TRBV6-5
size: -
J: TRBJ2-3
CDR3: CASSKIGRDKYF
DNA: TGTGCCAGCAGCAAAATAGGCCGTGATAAGTATTTT

D: -
V: TRBV19
size: few
J: TRBJ2-2
CDR3: CASSETGELFF
DNA: TGTGCCAGTAGTGAAACCGGGGAGCTGTTTTTT

D: -
V: TRBV4-3
size: few
J: TRBJ2-3
CDR3: CASSREDGFTDTQYF
DNA: TGCGCCAGCAGCCGAGAGGACGGATTCACAGATACGCAGTATTTT

D: -
V: TRBV4-1
size: few
J: TRBJ2-2
CDR3: CASSQIYGGTAGGELFF
DNA: TGCGCCAGCAGCCAAATATATGGAGGGACTGCGGGCGGGGAGCTGTTTTTT

D: -
V: TRBV15
size: -
J: TRBJ2-1
CDR3: CATRTIGDEQFF
DNA: TGTGCCACCAGGACCATCGGCGATGAGCAGTTCTTC

D: -
V: TRBV4-2
size: once
J: TRBJ2-7
CDR3: CASSQDPGDSSYEQYF
DNA: TGTGCCAGCAGCCAAGATCCCGGGGATAGCAGCTACGAGCAGTACTTC

D: -
V: TRBV29-1
size: -
J: TRBJ1-2
CDR3: CSVDRAEGSYGYTF
DNA: TGCAGCGTTGATAGGGCAGAGGGCTCCTATGGCTACACCTTC

D: -
V: TRBV2
size: -
J: TRBJ1-2
CDR3: CASSVVRLVYGYTF
DNA: TGTGCCAGCAGTGTCGTCAGGCTGGTCTATGGCTACACCTTC

D: -
V: TRBV7-8
size: once
J: TRBJ2-2
CDR3: CASSLLILDTGELFF
DNA: TGTGCCAGCAGCTTGCTAATCCTGGACACCGGGGAGCTGTTTTTT

D: -
V: TRBV6-6
size: -
J: TRBJ1-1
CDR3: CASSYSGAEAFF
DNA: TGTGCCAGCAGTTACTCGGGGGCTGAAGCTTTCTTT

D: -
V: TRBV14
size: few
J: TRBJ1-2
CDR3: CASSVAASPNYGYTF
DNA: TGTGCCAGCAGCGTGGCAGCGTCTCCTAACTATGGCTACACCTTC

D: -
V: TRBV7-9
size: -
J: TRBJ2-3
CDR3: CASSPRDWDTQYF
DNA: TGTGCCAGCAGCCCGCGGGATTGGGATACGCAGTATTTT

D: -
V: TRBV4-1
size: -
J: TRBJ1-3
CDR3: CASSQDPGVRTIYF
DNA: TGCGCCAGCAGCCAAGATCCCGGGGTACGCACCATATATTTT

D: -
V: TRBV7-9
size: -
J: TRBJ2-1
CDR3: CASSLDPRYNEQFF
DNA: TGTGCCAGCAGCTTAGACCCCCGGTACAATGAGCAGTTCTTC

D: TRBD1
V: TRBV5-1
size: -
J: TRBJ2-7
CDR3: CASSPAGQGFFYEQYF
DNA: TGCGCCAGCAGCCCCGCAGGACAGGGCTTCTTCTACGAGCAGTACTTC

D: -
V: TRBV29-1
size: -
J: TRBJ2-5
CDR3: CSVVGAGGGGETQYF
DNA: TGCAGCGTTGTAGGGGCTGGAGGAGGGGGGGAGACCCAGTACTTC

D: TRBD1
V: TRBV29-1
size: -
J: TRBJ2-7
CDR3: CSVEVSTGVGEQYF
DNA: TGCAGCGTTGAAGTTTCGACAGGGGTTGGCGAGCAGTACTTC

D: -
V: TRBV5-4
size: many
J: TRBJ2-7
CDR3: CASSLQGRVHEQYF
DNA: TGTGCCAGCAGCTTGCAGGGCAGGGTCCACGAGCAGTACTTC